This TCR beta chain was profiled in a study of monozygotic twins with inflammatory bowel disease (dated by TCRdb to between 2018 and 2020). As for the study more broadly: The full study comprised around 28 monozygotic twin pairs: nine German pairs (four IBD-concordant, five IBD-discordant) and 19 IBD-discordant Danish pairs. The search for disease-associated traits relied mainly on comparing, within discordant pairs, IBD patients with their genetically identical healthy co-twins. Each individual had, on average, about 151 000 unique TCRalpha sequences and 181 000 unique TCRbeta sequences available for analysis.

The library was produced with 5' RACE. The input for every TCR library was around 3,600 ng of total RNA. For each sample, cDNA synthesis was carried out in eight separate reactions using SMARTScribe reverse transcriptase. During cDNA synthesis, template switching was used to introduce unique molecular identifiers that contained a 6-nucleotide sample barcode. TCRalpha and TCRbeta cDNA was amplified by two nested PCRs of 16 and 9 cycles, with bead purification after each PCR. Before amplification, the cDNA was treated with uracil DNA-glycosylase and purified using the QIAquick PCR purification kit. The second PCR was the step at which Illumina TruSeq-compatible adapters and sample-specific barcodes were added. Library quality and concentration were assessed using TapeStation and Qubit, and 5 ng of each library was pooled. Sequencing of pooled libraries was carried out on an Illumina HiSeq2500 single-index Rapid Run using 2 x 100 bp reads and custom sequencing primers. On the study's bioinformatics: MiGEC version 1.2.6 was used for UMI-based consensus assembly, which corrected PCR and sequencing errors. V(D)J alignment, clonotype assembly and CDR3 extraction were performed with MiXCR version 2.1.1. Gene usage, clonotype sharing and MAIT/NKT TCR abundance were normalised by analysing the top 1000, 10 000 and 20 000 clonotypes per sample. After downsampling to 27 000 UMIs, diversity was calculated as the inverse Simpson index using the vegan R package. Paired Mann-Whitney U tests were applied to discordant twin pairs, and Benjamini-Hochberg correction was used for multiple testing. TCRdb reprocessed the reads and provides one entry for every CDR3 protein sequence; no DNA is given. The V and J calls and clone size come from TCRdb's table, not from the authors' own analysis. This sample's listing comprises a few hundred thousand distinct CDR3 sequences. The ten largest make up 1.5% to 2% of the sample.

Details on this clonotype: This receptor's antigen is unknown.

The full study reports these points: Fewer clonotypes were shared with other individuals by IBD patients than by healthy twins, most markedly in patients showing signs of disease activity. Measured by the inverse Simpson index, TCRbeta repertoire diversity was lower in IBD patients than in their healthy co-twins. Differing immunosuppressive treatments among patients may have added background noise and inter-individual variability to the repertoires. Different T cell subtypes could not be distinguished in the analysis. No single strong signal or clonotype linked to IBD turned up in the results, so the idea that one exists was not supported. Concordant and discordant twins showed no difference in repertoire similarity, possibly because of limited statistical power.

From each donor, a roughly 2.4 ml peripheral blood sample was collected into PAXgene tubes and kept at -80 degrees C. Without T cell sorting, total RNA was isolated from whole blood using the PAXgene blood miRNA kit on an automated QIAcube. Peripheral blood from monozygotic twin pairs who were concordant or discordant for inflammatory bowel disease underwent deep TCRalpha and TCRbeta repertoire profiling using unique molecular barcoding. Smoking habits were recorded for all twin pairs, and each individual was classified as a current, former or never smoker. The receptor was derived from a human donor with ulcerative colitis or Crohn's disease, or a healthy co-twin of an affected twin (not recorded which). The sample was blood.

The CDR3 protein sequence reads: CASSSLGRGPEGINTEAFF. The chain joins TRBV11-1 to TRBJ1-1. The germline V gene (reference sequence) supplies CDR1 SGHAT and CDR2 FQDESV. The CDR3 spans 19 residues, from the cysteine through the phenylalanine. DNA for this receptor is not on file.